This T cell receptor (beta chain) originates from a study of blood T cells in healthy people across ages. V lost 9 bases and J lost 3; bases outside the gene matches: 7. The CDR3 has 14 residues. Notes on this clonotype: No antigen is known for it.

Study-wide findings and caveats: Diversity was estimated from one million T cells, and these estimates were considered underestimates.

A second roughly 6 to 12 cycle PCR used barcoded and J-beta primers. One entry per CDR3 protein, called by TCRdb with MiXCR from the 5' RACE reads. The repertoire includes around 710,000 distinct CDR3 sequences, approximately 39% of them detected once, and 20% to 25% sits in the top ten. Sequencing input: blood. The clonotype was recovered from a woman aged 55-69 years in good health. The rearrangement links TRBV12-3 or TRBV12-4 to TRBJ2-3; 9 bases are shared with TRBD1. The CDR3 DNA follows: TGTGCCAGTCTCCGGGACAGGGAAACAGATACGCAGTATTTT. Amino acids: CASLRDRETDTQYF.